The clone carrying this TCR beta chain was observed a handful of times. Antigen specificity is unknown. These data are taken from a study of cytomegalovirus exposure and HLA in healthy donors. Study as a whole: The 120 or so validation repertoires and the approximately 690 first-cohort repertoires shared a platform, a later analysis reported.

It was the 120-subject validation cohort, separate from the roughly 700-subject first cohort, to which the donors belonged. Study outcomes and limitations: It was approximately 160 TCR beta chains that were listed as cytomegalovirus-associated. Cytomegalovirus status was reportedly diagnosed by the classifier with high sensitivity and specificity.

The assay was immunoSEQ multiplex PCR, and TCRdb's table has in-frame clones only and misses some. The table records approximately 230,000 clones, more than 85% of them present only once. Trimming at V came to 3 bases and at J to 12 bases, leaving 8 bases not matched to a gene. Germline-derived CDR1 and CDR2 are KGHSH and LQKENI. This CDR3 has 13 residues. The receptor's source is a man between 18 and 29 years old in good health and CMV-seropositive. The sequenced material came from PBMCs. This sequence joins TRBV18 and TRBJ2-7; 10 bases match TRBD2. CDR3 residues: CASSPPGLADVYF. DNA for the CDR3: TGTGCCAGCTCACCTCCCGGACTAGCGGACGTGTACTTC.